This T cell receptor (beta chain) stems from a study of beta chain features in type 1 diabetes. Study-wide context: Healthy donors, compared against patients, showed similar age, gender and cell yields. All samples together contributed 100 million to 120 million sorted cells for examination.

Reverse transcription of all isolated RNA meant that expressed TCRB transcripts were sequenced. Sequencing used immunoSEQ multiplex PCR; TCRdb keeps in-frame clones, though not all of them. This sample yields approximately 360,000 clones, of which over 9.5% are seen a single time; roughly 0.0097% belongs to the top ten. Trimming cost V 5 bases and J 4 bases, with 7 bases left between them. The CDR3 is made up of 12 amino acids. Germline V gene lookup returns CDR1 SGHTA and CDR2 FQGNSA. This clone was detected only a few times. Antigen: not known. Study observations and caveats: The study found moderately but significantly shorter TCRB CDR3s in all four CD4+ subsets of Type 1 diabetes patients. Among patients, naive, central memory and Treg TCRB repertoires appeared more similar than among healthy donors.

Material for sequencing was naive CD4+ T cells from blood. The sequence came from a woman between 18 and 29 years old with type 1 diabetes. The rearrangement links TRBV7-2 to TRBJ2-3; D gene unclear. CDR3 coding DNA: TGTGCCAGCAGCATTAGTGCAGATACGCAGTATTTT. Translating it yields CASSISADTQYF.